Following are 23 T cell receptor beta chains from one sample sequenced in a study of early T cells in non-severe SARS-CoV-2 infection. TCRdb re-derived calls from the 5' RACE reads in MiXCR, one entry per CDR3 protein. This sample has more than 45,000 distinct CDR3 sequences, with over 5% found just once. The sequences come from whole blood, collected at baseline. All receptors come from an adult who was a healthcare worker with PCR-confirmed SARS-CoV-2 infection or an uninfected control (not recorded which).

This chain uses TRBV28 with TRBJ2-1; 10 bases match TRBD2. The CDR3 has 15 residues. CDR1 and CDR2 from the germline V gene are MDHEN and SYDVKM. The V segment lost 4 bases and the J segment 6 bases; nucleotides outside the gene matches: 6. Here the CDR3 reads CASSYNGLAANEQFF. The CDR3 coding sequence is TGTGCCAGCAGTTATAACGGACTAGCGGCCAATGAGCAGTTCTTC.

This clonotype was seen at least ten times. The chain combines TRBV2 with TRBJ1-5; unclear D gene. CDR1 SNHLY and CDR2 FYNNEI come from the germline V gene. The V end lost 4 bases, the J end lost 2 bases, and 9 bases lay between the germline ends. This CDR3 is built from 14 residues. Here the CDR3 reads CASSAIQGNQPQHF. In nucleotides, the CDR3 is TGTGCCAGCAGTGCAATACAAGGCAATCAGCCCCAGCATTTT.

This clonotype has only a few counts. The chain uses TRBV7-9 and TRBJ2-5; TRBD2 matches at 13 bases. CDR1 SEHNR and CDR2 FQNEAQ come from the germline V gene (reference sequence). V trimming: 5 bases; J trimming: 3 bases; junction bases outside the gene matches: 0. The CDR3 length is 14 residues. CDR3 in DNA: TGTGCCAGCAGCGGGACTAGCGGGAAAGAGACCCAGTACTTC. Translating it yields CASSGTSGKETQYF.

Ten or more counts support this clonotype. This CDR3 reads CASSLTGGSAYGYTF. CDR3 nucleotide sequence: TGTGCCAGCAGCTTGACAGGTGGATCAGCCTATGGCTACACCTTC. This chain links TRBV7-3 with TRBJ1-2, with a tentative D call TRBD1 (6 bases). Per germline, CDR1 SGHTA and CDR2 FQGTGA. CDR3 length: 15 amino acids. V lost 3 bases and J lost 4, with 15 bases in between.

The chain has TRBV5-1 and TRBJ2-7; 11 bases line up with TRBD1. This CDR3 is 16 amino acids long. Germline V gives CDR1 SGHRS, CDR2 YFSETQ. Trimming removed 4 bases from V and 1 base from J; junction bases left unmatched: 7. The CDR3 DNA follows: TGCGCCAGCAGCCGAACAGGACAGGGGGCGTCCTACGAGCAGTACTTC. Its protein product is CASSRTGQGASYEQYF.

Worth noting for this clonotype: One junction end does not reproduce the germline sequence, and a read error may be involved. This chain links TRBV2 with TRBJ1-5; no clear D gene. CDR1 SNHLY and CDR2 FYNNEI come from the germline V gene. The CDR3 totals 12 residues. The CDR3 DNA reads as TGTGCCAGCAGACCAGAGAGTCAGGCCCAGCATTTT. Protein product: CASRPESQAQHF. The whole variable domain, remainder taken from reference TRBV2 and TRBJ1-5, is EPEVTQTPSHQVTQMGQEVILRCVPISNHLYFYWYRQILGQKVEFLVSFYNNEISEKSEIFDDQFSVERPDGSNFTLKIRSTKLEDSAMYFCASRPESQAQHFGDGTRLSIL.

This clonotype has a count of ten or more. The J gene is TRBJ2-3, the V gene TRBV27; no clear D gene. With 5 bases removed from V and 2 bases from J, the gap between germline ends came to 11 bases. Germline assignment: CDR1 MNHEY and CDR2 SMNVEV (reference sequence). The CDR3 has 14 amino acids. DNA of the CDR3: TGTGCCAGCAGTCCCGCCGGATACACAGATACGCAGTATTTT. Translating gives CASSPAGYTDTQYF.

There are a few counts of this clonotype. The chain has TRBV5-1 and TRBJ1-1; unclear D gene. The CDR3 spans 14 residues. V dropped 0 bases and J dropped 8 bases, with 14 bases sitting between them. CDR1 is SGHRS, CDR2 YFSETQ, per germline. CDR3 in DNA: TGCGCCAGCAGCTTGGCCGGCAGCCAGCGAGAAGCTTTCTTT. It encodes CASSLAGSQREAFF. The variable domain in full, completed from reference TRBV5-1 and TRBJ1-1, reads KAGVTQTPRYLIKTRGQQVTLSCSPISGHRSVSWYQQTPGQGLQFLFEYFSETQRNKGNFPGRFSGRQFSNSRSEMNVSTLELGDSALYLCASSLAGSQREAFFGQGTRLTVV.

This clonotype appeared a few times. Mismatch with germline at one junction end may stem from a read error. The J gene is TRBJ2-1, the V gene TRBV7-7; 13 positions agree with TRBD2. The CDR3 runs 16 residues. Germline V gene sequence: CDR1 SSHAT, CDR2 FNYEAQ (reference sequence). DNA for the CDR3: TGTGCTAGCAGCTTAGGGACTAGCGGGGCCTCGGATGAGCAGTTCTTC. It specifies CASSLGTSGASDEQFF.

At least ten counts were recorded for this clonotype. CDR3 sequence (DNA): TGTGCCAGCAGACCCTCGGCGGGCGGGTTCGGTGAGCAGTACTTC. Protein product: CASRPSAGGFGEQYF. The chain carries TRBV5-6 and TRBJ2-7; a weak D match, TRBD2 (5 bases). The V end lost 5 bases, the J end lost 7 bases, and 22 bases lay between the germline ends. This CDR3 has 15 amino acids. CDR1 is SGHDT, CDR2 YYEEEE, per germline. Drawing the rest from reference TRBV5-6 and TRBJ2-7, the complete variable domain is DAGVTQSPTHLIKTRGQQVTLRCSPKSGHDTVSWYQQALGQGPQFIFQYYEEEERQRGNFPDRFSGHQFPNYSSELNVNALLLGDSALYLCASRPSAGGFGEQYFGPGTRLTVT.

In its sample, this clonotype was seen many times. The chain has TRBV7-9 and TRBJ2-3, with unresolved D. V was cut by 1 base and J by 2 bases, with 10 bases left in between. The germline V gene has CDR1 SEHNR and CDR2 FQNEAQ (reference sequence). The CDR3 spans 15 residues. The CDR3 loop reads CASSLVGTATDTQYF. DNA of the CDR3: TGTGCCAGCAGCTTAGTGGGAACAGCCACAGATACGCAGTATTTT. Filled out from reference TRBV7-9 and TRBJ2-3, the complete variable domain reads DTGVSQNPRHKITKRGQNVTFRCDPISEHNRLYWYRQTLGQGPEFLTYFQNEAQLEKSRLLSDRFSAERPKGSFSTLEIQRTEQGDSAMYLCASSLVGTATDTQYFGPGTRLTVL.

This chain uses TRBV7-8 with TRBJ2-3; 12 positions agree with TRBD2. Per the germline V gene, CDR1 is SGHVS and CDR2 is FQNEAQ. The CDR3 spans 17 residues. The J segment lost 2 bases and the V segment lost 4 bases, leaving 7 bases of the junction unmatched. Here the CDR3 DNA reads TGTGCCAGCAGCTCACGCCGACTAGCGGGGGCCACAGATACGCAGTATTTT. Translated, it gives CASSSRRLAGATDTQYF.

This clonotype was seen at least ten times. The chain carries TRBV5-4 and TRBJ2-5, with unresolved D. Germline V CDR1 and CDR2: SGHNT, YYREEE (reference sequence). This CDR3 contains 13 residues. Deletions cut 0 bases from V and 5 bases from J, with 8 bases between. This CDR3 reads CASSLEKSETQYF. CDR3 DNA: TGTGCCAGCAGCTTGGAAAAATCGGAGACCCAGTACTTC.

This chain joins TRBV28 and TRBJ2-3; D uncertain. V dropped 6 bases and J dropped 1 base, with 17 bases sitting between them. This CDR3 has 16 residues. Germline V gives CDR1 MDHEN, CDR2 SYDVKM. The CDR3 spells CASSQSAAGGTDTQYF. The DNA of the CDR3 is TGTGCCAGCAGCCAAAGTGCAGCCGGTGGCACAGATACGCAGTATTTT. The complete variable domain, with remaining parts taken from reference TRBV28 and TRBJ2-3, reads DVKVTQSSRYLVKRTGEKVFLECVQDMDHENMFWYRQDPGLGLRLIYFSYDVKMKEKGDIPEGYSVSREKKERFSLILESASTNQTSMYLCASSQSAAGGTDTQYFGPGTRLTVL.

This clonotype was seen ten or more times. This chain uses TRBV7-9 with TRBJ2-5; 11 bases agree with TRBD2. Germline V gene data show CDR1 as SEHNR and CDR2 as FQNEAQ (reference sequence). V shed 3 bases, J shed 5 bases, and the junction held 2 bases outside the gene matches. The CDR3 has 14 amino acids. CDR3 residues: CASSLGLAAETQYF. The CDR3 DNA follows: TGTGCCAGCAGCTTGGGACTAGCGGCCGAGACCCAGTACTTC.

The chain joins TRBV28 to TRBJ1-3, with D unclear. V was cut by 10 bases and J by 0 bases, with 13 bases left in between. This CDR3 has 14 residues. Germline values: CDR1 MDHEN, CDR2 SYDVKM. CDR3 in DNA: TGTGCCACCTCGGGGTCTCGCTCTGGAAACACCATATATTTT. This gives the protein CATSGSRSGNTIYF.

This clonotype was counted ten times or more. This chain links TRBV20-1 with TRBJ1-2; 7 nucleotides line up with TRBD1. Trimming cost V 8 bases and J 11 bases; bases outside gene matches: 14. CDR3 length equals 12 residues. Looked up from germline, CDR1 is DFQATT and CDR2 is SNEGSKA (reference sequence). CDR3 sequence (DNA): TGCAGTCCCCGCAGGGGGGTGCAGGATTACACCTTC. Amino acid sequence: CSPRRGVQDYTF.

CDR3 residues: CASGLGSGVGSDTQYF. The CDR3 coding sequence is TGTGCTAGTGGTTTGGGAAGTGGAGTGGGATCAGATACGCAGTATTTT. This sequence joins TRBV12-5 and TRBJ2-3; no reliable D call. The length of the CDR3 is 16 residues. Germline V gene sequence: CDR1 LGHNT, CDR2 FRNRAP. Trimming shortened V by 1 base and J by 4 bases, and 15 bases separated the two germline ends.

This clonotype was picked up a small number of times. The rearrangement links TRBV7-2 to TRBJ2-7, with D unclear. The germline V and J ends were trimmed by 1 base and 7 bases, with 14 bases remaining between them. Germline V gene lookup returns CDR1 SGHTA and CDR2 FQGNSA. This CDR3 region has 14 residues. The CDR3 loop is CASSLVVGSREQYF. CDR3 DNA: TGTGCCAGCAGCTTAGTTGTGGGGTCCCGGGAGCAGTACTTC.

The chain uses TRBV3-1 and TRBJ1-5, with 9 bases matching TRBD1. Germline V gene sequence: CDR1 LGHDT, CDR2 YNNKEL (reference sequence). The V segment lost 10 bases and the J segment 1 base; nucleotides outside the gene matches: 8. The CDR3 sequence is 15 residues long. The CDR3 bases are TGTGCCACCTCTCCCGGGACAGGGAGCAATCAGCCCCAGCATTTT. It encodes CATSPGTGSNQPQHF.

This clonotype was seen at least ten times. V gene TRBV11-2 combines with J gene TRBJ2-7, with 9 bases fitting TRBD1. Germline CDR1 reads SGHAT; CDR2 reads FQNNGV. J was trimmed by 2 bases and V by 4 bases; bases with no gene match: 3. The CDR3 covers 14 residues. This CDR3 is CASSSGQGAYEQYF. The CDR3 coding sequence is TGTGCCAGCAGCTCGGGACAGGGAGCCTACGAGCAGTACTTC.

This clonotype was counted at least ten times. CDR3 in DNA: TGTGCCATCAGTGATTATGTGACAGGGTCACCCTACGAGCAGTACTTC. Its translation: CAISDYVTGSPYEQYF. The rearrangement uses TRBV10-3 and TRBJ2-7, with 7 bases identical to TRBD1. The V segment lost 3 bases and the J segment 2 bases; nucleotides outside the gene matches: 10. Germline CDR1 and CDR2: ENHRY and SYGVKD. CDR3 length equals 16 residues.

This clonotype was counted between two and nine times. The chain links TRBV4-2 to TRBJ1-1, with TRBD1 identical over 7 bases. Per germline, CDR1 LGHNA and CDR2 YNFKEQ. Trimming cost V 3 bases and J 4 bases; bases outside gene matches: 8. The CDR3 covers 15 residues. The CDR3 sequence: CASSHGGGGGTEAFF. Written as DNA, the CDR3 is TGTGCCAGCAGCCACGGGGGAGGGGGCGGCACTGAAGCTTTCTTT.